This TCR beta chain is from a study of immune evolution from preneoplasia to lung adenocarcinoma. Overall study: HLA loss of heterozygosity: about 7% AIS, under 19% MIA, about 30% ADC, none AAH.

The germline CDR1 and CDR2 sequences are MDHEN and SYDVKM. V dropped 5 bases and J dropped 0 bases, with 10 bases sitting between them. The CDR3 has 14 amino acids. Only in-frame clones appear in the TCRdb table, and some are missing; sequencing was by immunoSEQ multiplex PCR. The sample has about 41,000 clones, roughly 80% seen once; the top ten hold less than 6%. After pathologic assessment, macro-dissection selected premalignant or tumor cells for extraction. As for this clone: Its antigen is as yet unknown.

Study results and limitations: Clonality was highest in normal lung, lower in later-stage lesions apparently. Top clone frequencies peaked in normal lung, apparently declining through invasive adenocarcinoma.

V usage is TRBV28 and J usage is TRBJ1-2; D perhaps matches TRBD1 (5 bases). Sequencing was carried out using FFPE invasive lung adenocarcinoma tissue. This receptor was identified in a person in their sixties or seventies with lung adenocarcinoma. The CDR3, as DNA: TGTGCCAGCAGTGACAGACTTTCTAACTATGGCTACACCTTC. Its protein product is CASSDRLSNYGYTF.